The 10 T cell receptor beta chains below were found in one sample sequenced in a study of blood T cell repertoires in COVID-19. Libraries were prepared by immunoSEQ multiplex PCR; TCRdb keeps only in-frame clonotypes and omits some of them. The table includes some 30,000 clones, 83% detected once. Sequenced input: peripheral blood. All receptors come from a man between 70 and 80 years old with active COVID-19.

This clone was found a few times. V is TRBV7-9 and J is TRBJ2-1; D might be TRBD2 (7 bases). Trimming took off 5 bases at V and 9 bases at J, with 17 bases between the two ends. This CDR3 contains 14 residues. Per germline, CDR1 SEHNR and CDR2 FQNEAQ (reference sequence). CDR3 sequence reads: CASSAPLGGVEQFF. As DNA, the CDR3 is TGTGCCAGCAGCGCCCCATTAGGGGGGGTTGAGCAGTTCTTC.

The V call is TRBV6-1, the J call TRBJ2-7, with D possibly matching TRBD1 (6 bases). The CDR3 runs 14 residues. Germline V gives CDR1 MNHNS, CDR2 SASEGT. Trimming took off 3 bases at V and 1 base at J, with 10 bases between the two ends. The CDR3 nucleotides are TGTGCCAGCAGTGATACAGGGTTTTCCTACGAGCAGTACTTC. As protein: CASSDTGFSYEQYF.

This CDR3 is CASSFSSGYEQYF. CDR3 nucleotide sequence: TGTGCCAGCAGCTTTAGTTCCGGTTACGAGCAGTACTTC. V usage is TRBV7-9 and J usage is TRBJ2-7; no definite D call. Trimming removed 3 bases from V and 4 bases from J, with 10 bases in between. From germline, CDR1 is SEHNR and CDR2 FQNEAQ (reference sequence). This CDR3 spans 13 amino acids. Filled out from reference TRBV7-9 and TRBJ2-7, the complete variable domain reads DTGVSQNPRHKITKRGQNVTFRCDPISEHNRLYWYRQTLGQGPEFLTYFQNEAQLEKSRLLSDRFSAERPKGSFSTLEIQRTEQGDSAMYLCASSFSSGYEQYFGPGTRLTVT.

This clone turned up a few times. V and J are TRBV6-5 and TRBJ2-7, with TRBD2 matching over 9 bases. This CDR3 has 14 amino acids. In germline, CDR1 is MNHEY, CDR2 SVGAGI. The J segment lost 5 bases and the V segment lost 2 bases, leaving 4 bases of the junction unmatched. The CDR3 DNA sequence: TGTGCCAGCAGTTACGGGACTAGCACGCACGAGCAGTACTTC. Its protein is CASSYGTSTHEQYF.

The chain employs TRBV6-6 and TRBJ1-6, with D possibly matching TRBD1 (5 bases). From germline, CDR1 is MNHNY and CDR2 SVGAGI (reference sequence). The CDR3 covers 12 residues. The V and J ends lost 9 bases and 8 bases respectively, with 11 bases between them. DNA of the CDR3: TGTGCCAGTCAGGGTCCGGATTCACCCCTCCACTTT. Its translation is CASQGPDSPLHF.

The chain joins TRBV5-1 to TRBJ2-1; D is possibly TRBD1 (6 bases). Germline CDR1 SGHRS, CDR2 YFSETQ. The V gene lost 6 bases and the J gene lost 7 bases, with 14 bases spanning the gap. The CDR3 is 13 residues long. The CDR3 DNA reads TGCGCCAGCATGAAACAGGGACGTAATGAGCAGTTCTTC. Residues: CASMKQGRNEQFF.

There are a few counts of this clone. This sequence joins TRBV2 and TRBJ1-1; D gene ambiguous. V dropped 6 bases and J dropped 1 base, with 12 bases sitting between them. Germline V gene data show CDR1 as SNHLY and CDR2 as FYNNEI. There are 14 residues in the CDR3. CDR3: CASRIPRENTEAFF. CDR3 nucleotide sequence: TGTGCCAGCAGGATCCCACGAGAGAACACTGAAGCTTTCTTT. The complete variable domain, with remaining parts taken from reference TRBV2 and TRBJ1-1, reads EPEVTQTPSHQVTQMGQEVILRCVPISNHLYFYWYRQILGQKVEFLVSFYNNEISEKSEIFDDQFSVERPDGSNFTLKIRSTKLEDSAMYFCASRIPRENTEAFFGQGTRLTVV.

This chain joins TRBV27 and TRBJ1-3, with D possibly matching TRBD1 (6 bases). The CDR3 has 13 amino acids. Germline values: CDR1 MNHEY, CDR2 SMNVEV (reference sequence). Trimming took 4 bases from V and 4 from J, leaving 8 bases between them. The CDR3 sequence is CASSSGQGNTIYF. The DNA for the CDR3 is TGTGCCAGCAGTTCAGGACAGGGAAACACCATATATTTT.

The rearrangement joins TRBV5-1 to TRBJ2-7; 7 positions match TRBD1. The CDR3 totals 13 residues. The germline gives CDR1 SGHRS, CDR2 YFSETQ. J gave up 4 bases and V 3 bases, and 4 bases lay outside the gene matches. The CDR3 reads CASSWRQGYEQYF. In DNA, the CDR3 is TGCGCCAGCAGCTGGAGACAGGGATACGAGCAGTACTTC.

The chain recombines TRBV2 with TRBJ1-3, with D perhaps TRBD1 (6 bases). Between the trimmed V and J ends, which lost 1 base and 0 bases, there was a span of 7 bases. Germline V lookup: CDR1 SNHLY, CDR2 FYNNEI. CDR3 size: 15 residues. The CDR3 coding sequence is TGTGCCAGCAGTGAAGTGGACAGCTCTGGAAACACCATATATTTT. Its protein is CASSEVDSSGNTIYF. The variable domain in full, with the rest retrieved from reference TRBV2 and TRBJ1-3, is EPEVTQTPSHQVTQMGQEVILRCVPISNHLYFYWYRQILGQKVEFLVSFYNNEISEKSEIFDDQFSVERPDGSNFTLKIRSTKLEDSAMYFCASSEVDSSGNTIYFGEGSWLTVV.